The 10 T cell receptor beta chains given below trace back to one sample, sequenced in a study of cytomegalovirus exposure and HLA in healthy donors. The PCR made use of 60 Vbeta and 13 Jbeta primers. The protocol was immunoSEQ multiplex PCR, while the TCRdb copy is restricted to in-frame clones and leaves out a portion. The repertoire consists of 150,000 to 200,000 clones, with 60% to 85% occurring once and the leading ten covering roughly 7.3%. Material for sequencing was PBMCs. The receptor source for this set is a male donor in good health and CMV-seropositive.

The chain couples TRBV6-5 to TRBJ1-1; weak D call: TRBD1 (6 bases). This CDR3 has 14 residues. The V end lost 4 bases, the J end lost 2 bases, and 11 bases lay between the germline ends. Germline CDR1 reads MNHEY; CDR2 reads SVGAGI. Here the CDR3 reads CASSSQGPNTEAFF. CDR3 in DNA: TGTGCCAGCAGTTCGCAGGGGCCCAACACTGAAGCTTTCTTT.

As concerns this clone: A read error is possible here, since a much larger clone lies one base away. The V gene is TRBV2, the J gene TRBJ2-7; no definite D call. The germline gives CDR1 SNHLY, CDR2 FYNNEI. The CDR3 is 11 residues long. V dropped 5 bases and J dropped 2 bases, with 4 bases sitting between them. CDR3 sequence reads: CASSSTYEQYF. The CDR3 nucleotides read TGTGCCAGCAGTTCCACCTACGAGCAGTACTTC.

The chain joins TRBV9 to TRBJ2-7; 10 nucleotides align to TRBD1. The germline CDR1 and CDR2 sequences are SGDLS and YYNGEE. Trimming removed 4 bases from V and 2 bases from J; junction bases left unmatched: 9. This CDR3 spans 16 amino acids. CDR3 loop: CASSKGQGTEAYEQYF. The CDR3 DNA reads TGTGCCAGCAGCAAGGGACAGGGGACCGAGGCCTACGAGCAGTACTTC.

The chain has TRBV5-6 and TRBJ2-3; 15 bases agree with TRBD2. The germline gives CDR1 SGHDT, CDR2 YYEEEE. This CDR3 has 18 residues. The junction had 11 bases not matched to a gene; V was cut back by 3 bases and J by 6 bases. CDR3 amino acids: CASSSGLAGGLGGDTQYF. CDR3 sequence (DNA): TGTGCCAGCAGCTCGGGACTAGCGGGGGGCCTCGGTGGCGATACGCAGTATTTT.

This chain joins TRBV18 and TRBJ2-3, with TRBD1 identical over 8 bases. CDR1 KGHSH and CDR2 LQKENI come from the germline V gene. V shed 4 bases, J shed 5 bases, and the junction held 11 bases outside the gene matches. The CDR3 length is 16 residues. The CDR3 region is CASSRDRLGGVDTQYF. For the CDR3, the DNA is TGTGCCAGCTCACGGGACAGGCTCGGAGGGGTAGATACGCAGTATTTT.

Concerning this clone itself: At one of its ends the junction is not consistent with the germline gene, which may arise from a read error. CDR3 bases: TGTTCCAGCAGCACCGGACAGGGTGGACAGCCCCAGCATTTT. This translates into CSSSTGQGGQPQHF. V and J are TRBV7-9 and TRBJ1-5; 8 bases map to TRBD1. This CDR3 is 14 amino acids long. Germline V gives CDR1 SEHNR, CDR2 FQNEAQ (reference sequence).

This rearrangement joins TRBV5-1 to TRBJ2-2; D possibly corresponds to TRBD1 (6 bases). Germline V lookup: CDR1 SGHRS, CDR2 YFSETQ. The CDR3 is 15 amino acids. V dropped 4 bases and J dropped 0 bases, with 10 bases sitting between them. CDR3 nucleotide sequence: TGCGCCAGCAGCCTGGGACAAACGAACACCGGGGAGCTGTTTTTT. It translates to CASSLGQTNTGELFF.

The V and J genes are TRBV18 and TRBJ1-1; possibly TRBD1 for D (6 bases). CDR3 length: 16 amino acids. The germline CDR1 and CDR2 sequences are KGHSH and LQKENI. V lost 0 bases and J lost 11, with 22 bases in between. The CDR3 sequence is CASSPPGRGASQTAFF. In DNA, the CDR3 is TGTGCCAGCTCACCACCGGGACGGGGGGCCTCTCAAACGGCTTTCTTT.

The chain recombines TRBV21-1 with TRBJ1-5; no check of the table's D call, TRBD1, against the DNA was made. TRBV21-1 counts as a pseudogene. The CDR3 spans 14 residues. This CDR3 reads CASKYRGENQPQHF. The CDR3 nucleotides are TGTGCCAGCAAATACAGGGGTGAAAATCAGCCCCAGCATTTT.

The chain combines TRBV7-2 with TRBJ2-5; 9 nucleotides agree with TRBD1. V was pared by 1 base and J by 1 base, with 1 base of the junction left unmatched. The CDR3 has 15 residues. Per germline, CDR1 SGHTA and CDR2 FQGNSA. This CDR3 reads CASSLDRGRQETQYF. In nucleotides, the CDR3 is TGTGCCAGCAGCTTAGACAGGGGGCGCCAAGAGACCCAGTACTTC.